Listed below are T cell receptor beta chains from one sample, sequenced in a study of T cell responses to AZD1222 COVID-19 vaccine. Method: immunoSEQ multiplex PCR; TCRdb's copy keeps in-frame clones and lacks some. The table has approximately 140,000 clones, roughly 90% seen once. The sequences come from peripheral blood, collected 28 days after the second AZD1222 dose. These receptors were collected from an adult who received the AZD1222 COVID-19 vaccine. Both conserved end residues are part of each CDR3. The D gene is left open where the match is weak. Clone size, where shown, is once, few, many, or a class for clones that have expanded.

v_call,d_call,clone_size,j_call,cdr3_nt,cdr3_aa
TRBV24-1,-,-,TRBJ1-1,TGTGCCACCAGATCAGCAGGGGAGGGAAACGCTGAAGCTTTCTTT,CATRSAGEGNAEAFF
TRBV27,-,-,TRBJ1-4,TGTGCCAGCAGTCCCGGGGAGGTGGCTAATGAAAAACTGTTTTTT,CASSPGEVANEKLFF
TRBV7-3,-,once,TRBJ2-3,TGTGCCAGCAGTAGGGGACCCCGCACAGATACGCAGTATTTT,CASSRGPRTDTQYF
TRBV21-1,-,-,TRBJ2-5,TGTGCCAGCAGCAAAGGGAGGGAAGAGGAAGAGACCCAGTACTTC,CASSKGREEEETQYF
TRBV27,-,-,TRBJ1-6,TGTGCCAGCAGTGGATTAAGGGATTCACCCCTCCACTTT,CASSGLRDSPLHF
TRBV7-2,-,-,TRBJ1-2,TGTGCCAGCAGCTTCGGAGGGGCAGGGCCAGGCTATGGCTACACCTTC,CASSFGGAGPGYGYTF
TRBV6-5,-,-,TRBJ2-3,TGTGCCAGCACCCAAAATTGGCAGGGAACAGATACGCAGTATTTT,CASTQNWQGTDTQYF
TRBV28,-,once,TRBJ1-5,TGTGCCAGAACTCAGCCCCAGCATTTT,CARTQPQHF
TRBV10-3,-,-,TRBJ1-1,TGTGCCATCAGCCCGCGGGACACTGAAGCTTTCTTT,CAISPRDTEAFF
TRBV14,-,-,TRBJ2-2,TGTGCCAGCAGCATCAGCACCGGGGAGCTGTTTTTT,CASSISTGELFF
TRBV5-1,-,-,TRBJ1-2,TGCGCCACCCGGGGGGGAAACTATGGCTACACCTTC,CATRGGNYGYTF
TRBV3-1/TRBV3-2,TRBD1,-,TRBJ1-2,TGTGCCAGCAGCCAATACAGGACCCGGGACAGAGCTAACTATGGCTACACCTTC,CASSQYRTRDRANYGYTF
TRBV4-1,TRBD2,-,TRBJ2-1,TGCGCCAGCAGCCAAGTCCTAGCGGGACGGGGTGAGCAGTTCTTC,CASSQVLAGRGEQFF
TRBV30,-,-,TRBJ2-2,TGTGCCTGGAAGCGGACCGGGGAGCTGTTTTTT,CAWKRTGELFF
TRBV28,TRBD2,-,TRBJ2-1,TGTGCCAGCAGCCCCGGGACTAGCGGGAGAGAGATTGAGCAGTTCTTC,CASSPGTSGREIEQFF
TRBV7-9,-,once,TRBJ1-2,TGTGCCAGCAGCTTAGGCGGCGGGAACTATGGCTACACCTTC,CASSLGGGNYGYTF
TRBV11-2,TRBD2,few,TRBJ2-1,TGTGCCAGCAGCTTTAGCGGGATGGAAGGTGAGCAGTTCTTC,CASSFSGMEGEQFF
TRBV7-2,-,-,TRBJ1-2,TGTGCCAGCAGCTTCTCCCCCTCGCATGGCTACACCTTC,CASSFSPSHGYTF
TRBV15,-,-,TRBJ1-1,TGTGCCACCAGCAGAGAAGGAGGGCCCCACACTGAAGCTTTCTTT,CATSREGGPHTEAFF
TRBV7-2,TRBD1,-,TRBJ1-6,TGTGCCAGCAGCCCAACAGGGGGCGCTTCCTATAATTCACCCCTCCACTTT,CASSPTGGASYNSPLHF
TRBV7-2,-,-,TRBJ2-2,TGTGCCAGCAGCGCTTACAGAACCGGGGAGCTGTTTTTT,CASSAYRTGELFF
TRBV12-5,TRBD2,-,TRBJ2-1,TGTGCTAGTGGTTTGGCCACTTCTAGCGGGAGTTACAATGAGCAGTTCTTC,CASGLATSSGSYNEQFF
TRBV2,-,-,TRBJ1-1,TGTGCCAGCAGTGAAACTGGGGGCGGCCAAACTGAAGCTTTCTTT,CASSETGGGQTEAFF
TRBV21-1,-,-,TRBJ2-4,TGTGCCAGCAGCAAAGGACCGGGGACACCCAAAAACATTCAGTACTTC,CASSKGPGTPKNIQYF
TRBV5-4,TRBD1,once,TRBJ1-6,TGTGCCAGCAGGGAGACAGGGGTGAATAATTCACCCCTCCACTTT,CASRETGVNNSPLHF
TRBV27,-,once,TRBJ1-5,TGTGCCAGCAGCCCCAGTGCTTTCCAGCCCCAGCATTTT,CASSPSAFQPQHF
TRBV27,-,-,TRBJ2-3,TGTGCCAGCAGTTTCATCCCCGCTGGCACAGATACGCAGTATTTT,CASSFIPAGTDTQYF
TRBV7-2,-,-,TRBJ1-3,TGTGCCAGCAGCTCAGCGGGAAGGGCCTCTGGAAACACCATATATTTT,CASSSAGRASGNTIYF
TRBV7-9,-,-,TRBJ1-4,TGTGCCAGCAGCCCTATGGTGGATGTTCGTGAAAAACTGTTTTTT,CASSPMVDVREKLFF
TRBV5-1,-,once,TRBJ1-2,TGCGCCAGCAGCTTGTTACAAGGGTTTGGCCATGGCTACACCTTC,CASSLLQGFGHGYTF
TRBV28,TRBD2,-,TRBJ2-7,TGTGCCAGCAACCTAGCGGGAGAGGCCTACGAGCAGTACTTC,CASNLAGEAYEQYF
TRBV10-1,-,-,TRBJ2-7,TGCGCCAGCAGCGCCAGGGTTCCCTACGAGCAGTACTTC,CASSARVPYEQYF
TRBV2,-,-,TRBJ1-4,TGTGCCAGCAGTGAAGTAGGGGGAGAGAATGAAAAACTGTTTTTT,CASSEVGGENEKLFF
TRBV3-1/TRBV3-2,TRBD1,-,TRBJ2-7,TGTGCCAGCAGCTACGGACAGGGGGCTTACGAGCAGTACTTC,CASSYGQGAYEQYF
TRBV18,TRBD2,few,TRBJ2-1,TGTGCCAGCTCACCACCGGGACTAGCGGAGGACAATGAGCAGTTCTTC,CASSPPGLAEDNEQFF
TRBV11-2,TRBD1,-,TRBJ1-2,TGTGCCAGCAGCTTAGTTGAGGGGGCGCGACTAGGCTACACCTTC,CASSLVEGARLGYTF
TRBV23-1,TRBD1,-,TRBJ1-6,TGCGCCAGCAGTCAACGACAGGGACATAATTCACCCCTCCACTTT,CASSQRQGHNSPLHF
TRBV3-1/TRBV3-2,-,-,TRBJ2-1,TGTGCCAGCAGCCAAGGCCTAACTCTATACAATGAGCAGTTCTTC,CASSQGLTLYNEQFF
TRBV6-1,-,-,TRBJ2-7,TGTGCCAGCAGTGAAGGGACTGTGGAGTACTTC,CASSEGTVEYF
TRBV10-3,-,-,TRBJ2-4,TGTGCCATCAGTGTCAGGGGCGAAAACATTCAGTACTTC,CAISVRGENIQYF
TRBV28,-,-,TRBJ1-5,TGTGCCAGCAGTTTAGAAACATTCTATAGCAATCAGCCCCAGCATTTT,CASSLETFYSNQPQHF
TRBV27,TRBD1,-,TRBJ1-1,TGTGCCAGCAGACCCCCCGGGACAGGGGGCACTGAAGCTTTCTTT,CASRPPGTGGTEAFF
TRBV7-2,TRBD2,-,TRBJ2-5,TGTGCCAGCAGCACCGGACTAGCGGGCGTGGAGGGGGAGACCCAGTACTTC,CASSTGLAGVEGETQYF
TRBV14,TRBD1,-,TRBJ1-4,TGTGCCAGCAGCCAAGATCGACAGGGGGCGACTAATGAAAAACTGTTTTTT,CASSQDRQGATNEKLFF
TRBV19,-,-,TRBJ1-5,TGTGCCAGTAGTAGCCCAAATAGCAATCAGCCCCAGCATTTT,CASSSPNSNQPQHF
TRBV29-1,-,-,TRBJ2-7,TGCAGCGTTCGCAGGGGCGACGAGCAGTACTTC,CSVRRGDEQYF
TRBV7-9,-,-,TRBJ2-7,TGTGCCAGCAGCTCCGGGACCAATGTCGGCGAGCAGTACTTC,CASSSGTNVGEQYF
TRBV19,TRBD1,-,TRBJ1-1,TGTGCCAGCGAGAAGCGGGACAGGAACACTGAAGCTTTCTTT,CASEKRDRNTEAFF
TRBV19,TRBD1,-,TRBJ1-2,TGTGCCAGTAGTTCCCCCCGCGGGACAGGCGACGGCTACACCTTC,CASSSPRGTGDGYTF
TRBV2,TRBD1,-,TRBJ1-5,TGTGCCAGCAGACCAGGGGGTAAAAATCAGCCCCAGCATTTT,CASRPGGKNQPQHF
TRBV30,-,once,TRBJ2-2,TGTGCCTGGAGGTCCAGTCAGGCAACCGGGGAGCTGTTTTTT,CAWRSSQATGELFF
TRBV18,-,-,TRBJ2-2,TGTGCCAGCTCACCACTACAGCAGACCGGGGAGCTGTTTTTT,CASSPLQQTGELFF
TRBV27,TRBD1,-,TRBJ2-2,TGTGCCAGCAGTTACAGGGGCCAGAACACCGGGGAGCTGTTTTTT,CASSYRGQNTGELFF
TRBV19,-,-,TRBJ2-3,TGTGCCAGTAGTATAGATCTCTACAGGAGCTACACAGATACGCAGTATTTT,CASSIDLYRSYTDTQYF
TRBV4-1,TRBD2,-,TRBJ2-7,TGCGCCAGCAGCCCCCTGTGGGGGGGCTACGAGCAGTACTTC,CASSPLWGGYEQYF